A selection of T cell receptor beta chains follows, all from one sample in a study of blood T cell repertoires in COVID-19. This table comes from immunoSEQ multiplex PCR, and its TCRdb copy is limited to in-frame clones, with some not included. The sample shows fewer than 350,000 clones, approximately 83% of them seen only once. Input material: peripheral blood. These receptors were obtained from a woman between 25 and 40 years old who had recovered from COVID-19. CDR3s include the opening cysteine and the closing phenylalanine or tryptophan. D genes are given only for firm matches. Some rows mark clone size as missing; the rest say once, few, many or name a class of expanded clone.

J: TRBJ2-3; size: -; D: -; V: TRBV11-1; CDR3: CASSLILATFDTQYF; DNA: TGTGCCAGCAGCTTAATACTAGCCACCTTTGATACGCAGTATTTT
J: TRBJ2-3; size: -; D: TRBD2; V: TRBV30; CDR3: CAWSLPGTSGGARDTQYF; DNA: TGTGCCTGGAGCCTACCCGGGACTAGCGGGGGGGCACGAGATACGCAGTATTTT
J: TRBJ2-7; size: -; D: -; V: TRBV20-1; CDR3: CSAPMGGEQYF; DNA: TGCAGTGCCCCGATGGGGGGTGAGCAGTACTTC
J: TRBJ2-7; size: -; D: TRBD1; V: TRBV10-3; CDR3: CAISSDRDEQYF; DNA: TGTGCCATCTCCAGCGACAGGGACGAGCAGTACTTC
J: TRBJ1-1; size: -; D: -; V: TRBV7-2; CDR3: CASSLTTHSGEAFF; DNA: TGTGCCAGCAGCTTAACCACTCACAGTGGTGAAGCTTTCTTT
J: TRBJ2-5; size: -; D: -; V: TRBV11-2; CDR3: CASSLAPTEETQYF; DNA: TGTGCCAGCAGCTTAGCCCCAACCGAGGAGACCCAGTACTTC
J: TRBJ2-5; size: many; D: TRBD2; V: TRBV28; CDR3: CASSDTGTSRETQYF; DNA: TGTGCCAGCAGTGATACCGGGACTAGCCGAGAGACCCAGTACTTC
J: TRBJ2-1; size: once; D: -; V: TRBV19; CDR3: CASSPGVSSYNEQFF; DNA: TGTGCCAGTAGTCCCGGGGTTAGCTCCTACAATGAGCAGTTCTTC
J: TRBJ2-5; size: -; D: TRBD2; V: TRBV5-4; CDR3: CASSSREEETQYF; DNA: TGTGCCAGCAGTTCGCGGGAGGAAGAGACCCAGTACTTC
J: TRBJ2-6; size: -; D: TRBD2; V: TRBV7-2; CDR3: CASSLGPGGGTGANVLTF; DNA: TGTGCCAGCAGCTTAGGGCCTGGCGGGGGGACTGGGGCCAACGTCCTGACTTTC
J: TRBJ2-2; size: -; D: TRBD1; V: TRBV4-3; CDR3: CASSQDIGQGAAGELFF; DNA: TGCGCCAGCAGCCAAGATATAGGACAGGGGGCCGCCGGGGAGCTGTTTTTT
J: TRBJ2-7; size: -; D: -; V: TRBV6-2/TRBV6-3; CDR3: CASSLTTQRYSYEQYF; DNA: TGTGCCAGCAGCCTAACCACCCAGCGGTACTCCTACGAGCAGTACTTC
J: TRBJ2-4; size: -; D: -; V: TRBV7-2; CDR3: CASSSLEERGIQYF; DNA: TGTGCCAGCAGCTCGCTAGAGGAACGGGGCATTCAGTACTTC
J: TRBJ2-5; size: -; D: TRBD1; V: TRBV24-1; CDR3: CATSDPDRAETQYF; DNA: TGTGCCACCAGTGACCCAGACAGGGCGGAGACCCAGTACTTC
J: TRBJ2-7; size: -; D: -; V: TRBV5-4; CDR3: CASSLGGFYEQYF; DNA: TGTGCCAGCAGCTTGGGCGGGTTCTACGAGCAGTACTTC
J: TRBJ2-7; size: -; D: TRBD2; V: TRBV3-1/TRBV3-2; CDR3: CASSQVRGGGEQYF; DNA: TGTGCCAGCAGCCAAGTTCGCGGGGGTGGTGAGCAGTACTTC
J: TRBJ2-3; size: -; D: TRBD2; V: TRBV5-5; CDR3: CASSSLRLAGALRGTQYF; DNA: TGTGCCAGCAGCTCCTTGAGACTAGCGGGGGCCCTCCGGGGTACGCAGTATTTT
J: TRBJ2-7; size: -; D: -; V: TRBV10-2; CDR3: CASSELGGAYEQYF; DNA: TGCGCCAGCAGTGAACTGGGGGGAGCCTACGAGCAGTACTTC
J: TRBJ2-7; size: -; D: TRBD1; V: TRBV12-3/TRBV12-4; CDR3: CASRRTGLSEQYF; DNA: TGTGCCAGCAGACGGACAGGGTTGTCCGAGCAGTACTTC
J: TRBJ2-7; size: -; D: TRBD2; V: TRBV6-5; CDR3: CASSYSIGGAYEQYF; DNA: TGTGCCAGCAGTTACTCGATTGGGGGGGCCTACGAGCAGTACTTC
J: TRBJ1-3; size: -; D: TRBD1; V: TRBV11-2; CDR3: CASRQTGEKNTIYF; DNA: TGTGCCAGCAGACAGACAGGGGAAAAAAACACCATATATTTT
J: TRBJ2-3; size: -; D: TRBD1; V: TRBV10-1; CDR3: CASSGTGTDTQYF; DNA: TGCGCCAGCAGTGGGACAGGGACAGATACGCAGTATTTT
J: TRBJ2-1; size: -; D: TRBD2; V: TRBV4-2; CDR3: CASSHPEAGRPYNEQFF; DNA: TGTGCCAGCAGCCACCCCGAAGCGGGACGGCCCTACAATGAGCAGTTCTTC
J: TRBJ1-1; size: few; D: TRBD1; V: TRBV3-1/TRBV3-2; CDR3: CASSQRQGSGTEAFF; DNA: TGTGCCAGCAGCCAGAGACAGGGAAGTGGCACTGAAGCTTTCTTT
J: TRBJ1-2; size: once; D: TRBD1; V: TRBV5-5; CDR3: CASRNPGGGDGYTF; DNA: TGTGCCAGCAGAAACCCAGGGGGCGGGGATGGCTACACCTTC
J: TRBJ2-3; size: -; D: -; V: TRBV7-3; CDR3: CASSRQASRDTQYF; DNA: TGTGCCAGCAGCCGACAGGCCTCCAGGGATACGCAGTATTTT
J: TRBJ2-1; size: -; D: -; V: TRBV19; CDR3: CASRGTEQFF; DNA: TGTGCCAGTAGAGGGACAGAGCAGTTCTTC
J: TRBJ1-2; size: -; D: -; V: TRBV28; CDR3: CASSFGGGHRNYGYTF; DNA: TGTGCCAGCAGTTTTGGGGGGGGACACCGCAACTATGGCTACACCTTC
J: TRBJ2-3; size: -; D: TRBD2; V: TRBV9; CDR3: CASSVGLAVTDTQYF; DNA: TGTGCCAGCAGCGTGGGACTAGCGGTCACAGATACGCAGTATTTT
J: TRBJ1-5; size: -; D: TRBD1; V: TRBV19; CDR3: CASSSRGLGNQPQHF; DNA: TGTGCCAGTAGTAGCAGGGGGCTGGGCAATCAGCCCCAGCATTTT
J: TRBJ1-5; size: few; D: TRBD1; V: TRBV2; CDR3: CASSSDRDQPQHF; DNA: TGTGCCAGCAGCTCGGACAGGGATCAGCCCCAGCATTTT
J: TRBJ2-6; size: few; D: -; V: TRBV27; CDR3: CASSYSGTSGANVLTF; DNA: TGTGCCAGCAGTTACTCCGGGACTTCTGGGGCCAACGTCCTGACTTTC
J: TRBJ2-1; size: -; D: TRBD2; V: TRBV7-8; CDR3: CASSLVAGVYNEQFF; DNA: TGTGCCAGCAGCTTAGTAGCGGGGGTGTACAATGAGCAGTTCTTC
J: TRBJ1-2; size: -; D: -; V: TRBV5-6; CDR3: CASSRTATNGYTF; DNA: TGTGCCAGCAGCCGGACAGCAACCAATGGCTACACCTTC
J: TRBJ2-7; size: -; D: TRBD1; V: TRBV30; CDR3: CAWSVLSRGPYEQYF; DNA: TGTGCCTGGAGTGTTCTGTCCAGGGGGCCCTACGAGCAGTACTTC
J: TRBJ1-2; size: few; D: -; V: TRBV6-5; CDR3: CASRAPSRQYNGYTF; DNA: TGTGCCAGCAGGGCCCCGTCTAGGCAGTATAATGGCTACACCTTC
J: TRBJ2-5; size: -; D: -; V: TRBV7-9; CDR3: CASSLVGAGETQYF; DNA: TGTGCCAGCAGCTTAGTGGGGGCGGGAGAGACCCAGTACTTC
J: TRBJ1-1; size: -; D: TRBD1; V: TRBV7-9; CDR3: CASSWTGFEAFF; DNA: TGTGCCAGCAGTTGGACAGGCTTTGAAGCTTTCTTT
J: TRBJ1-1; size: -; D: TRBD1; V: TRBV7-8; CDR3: CASSTKRTGGITEAFF; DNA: TGTGCCAGCAGCACAAAGAGGACAGGGGGTATCACTGAAGCTTTCTTT
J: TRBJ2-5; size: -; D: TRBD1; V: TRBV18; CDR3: CASSPGQGAEETQYF; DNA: TGTGCCAGCTCACCCGGACAGGGGGCCGAAGAGACCCAGTACTTC
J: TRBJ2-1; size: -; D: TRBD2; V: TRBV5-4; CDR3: CASSLPPSGGYNEQFF; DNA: TGTGCCAGCAGCTTGCCGCCTAGCGGGGGGTACAATGAGCAGTTCTTC